The present T cell receptor (beta chain) was sequenced within a study of preoperative IRX-2 immunotherapy in early breast cancer. Treatment reported: preoperative locoregional IRX-2 cytokine immunotherapy. Patients received preoperative, locoregional IRX-2 cytokine immunotherapy in a phase Ib study. With 5 bases removed from V and 2 bases from J, the gap between germline ends came to 16 bases. Per the germline V gene, CDR1 is SGHNT and CDR2 is YENEEA. The CDR3 spans 16 residues. Assay used: immunoSEQ multiplex PCR; TCRdb lists only in-frame clones, some missing. The sample carries about 98,000 clones, roughly 85% recorded once.

Sequenced material: tumor tissue, taken after IRX-2 immunotherapy. The rearrangement uses TRBV11-3 and TRBJ1-3, with D possibly matching TRBD1 (6 bases). This TCR was recovered from a human donor with breast cancer. The CDR3 reads CASSRGGQKAGNTIYF. CDR3 in DNA: TGTGCCAGCAGCCGGGGAGGACAGAAAGCTGGAAACACCATATATTTT.